This TCR beta chain was observed in a study of CD8 T cells in Susac syndrome. RNA amounts of about 0.5 to 1 ug underwent reverse transcription with random hexamers. TCRdb reprocessed the immunoSEQ multiplex PCR reads with MiXCR, giving one entry per CDR3 protein. The sample holds 150,000 to 200,000 distinct CDR3 sequences, 85% to 95% seen once. The V end lost 4 bases, the J end lost 6 bases, and 22 bases lay between the germline ends. CDR3 length equals 17 residues. This TCR was sampled from a human donor with Susac syndrome. Input material: CD4+ T cells from PBMCs. The chain combines TRBV23-1 with TRBJ2-1; D gene uncertain. TRBV23-1 carries the ORF label, with uncertain function. The CDR3 DNA reads TGCGCCAGCAGTCTCCCTACTTGCCGGGCCTGCGGCAATGAGCAGTTCTTC. It yields the protein CASSLPTCRACGNEQFF.